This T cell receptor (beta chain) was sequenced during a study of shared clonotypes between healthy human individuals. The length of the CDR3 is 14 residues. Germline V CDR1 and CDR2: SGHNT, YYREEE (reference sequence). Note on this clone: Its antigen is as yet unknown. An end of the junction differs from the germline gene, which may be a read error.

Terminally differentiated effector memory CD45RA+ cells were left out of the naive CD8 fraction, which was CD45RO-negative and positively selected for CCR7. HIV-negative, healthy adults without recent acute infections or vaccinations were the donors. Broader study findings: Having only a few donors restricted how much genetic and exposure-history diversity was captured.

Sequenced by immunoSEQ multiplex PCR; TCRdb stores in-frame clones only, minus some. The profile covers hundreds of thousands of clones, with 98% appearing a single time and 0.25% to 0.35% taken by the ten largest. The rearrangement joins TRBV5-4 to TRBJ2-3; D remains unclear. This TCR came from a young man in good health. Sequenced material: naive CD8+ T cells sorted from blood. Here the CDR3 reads CASSFHMGSDTPPF. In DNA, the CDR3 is TGTGCCAGCAGCTTTCATATGGGTTCCGACACCCCGCCTTTT.